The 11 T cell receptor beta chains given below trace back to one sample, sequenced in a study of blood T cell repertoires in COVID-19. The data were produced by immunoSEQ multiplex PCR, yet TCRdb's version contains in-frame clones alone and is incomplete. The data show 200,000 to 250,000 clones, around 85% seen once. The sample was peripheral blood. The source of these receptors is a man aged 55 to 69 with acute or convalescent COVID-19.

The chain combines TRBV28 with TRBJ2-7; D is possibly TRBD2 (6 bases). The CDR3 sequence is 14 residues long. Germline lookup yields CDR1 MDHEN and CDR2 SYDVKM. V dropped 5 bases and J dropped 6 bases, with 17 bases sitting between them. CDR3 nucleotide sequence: TGTGCCAGCAGTCCGCGACTAGGAGAGGTCGAGCAGTACTTC. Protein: CASSPRLGEVEQYF.

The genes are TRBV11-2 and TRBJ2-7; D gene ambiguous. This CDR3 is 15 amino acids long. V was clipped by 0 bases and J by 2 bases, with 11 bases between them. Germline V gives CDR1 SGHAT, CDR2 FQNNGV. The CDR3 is CASSLEVAGAYEQYF. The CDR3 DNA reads TGTGCCAGCAGCTTAGAGGTAGCTGGTGCCTACGAGCAGTACTTC.

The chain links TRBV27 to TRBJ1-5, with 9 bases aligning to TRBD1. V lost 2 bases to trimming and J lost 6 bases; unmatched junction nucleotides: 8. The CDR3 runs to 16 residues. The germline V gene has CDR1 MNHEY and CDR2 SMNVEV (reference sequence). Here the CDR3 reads CASSLLGTGQFQPQHF. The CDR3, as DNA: TGTGCCAGCAGTTTACTAGGGACAGGGCAGTTTCAGCCCCAGCATTTT.

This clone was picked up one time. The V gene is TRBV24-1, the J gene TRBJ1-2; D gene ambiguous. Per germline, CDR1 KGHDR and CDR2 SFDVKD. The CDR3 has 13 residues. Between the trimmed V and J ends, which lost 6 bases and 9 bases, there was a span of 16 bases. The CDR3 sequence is CATSSENKERYTF. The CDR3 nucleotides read TGTGCCACCAGTTCCGAGAACAAGGAGCGCTACACCTTC.

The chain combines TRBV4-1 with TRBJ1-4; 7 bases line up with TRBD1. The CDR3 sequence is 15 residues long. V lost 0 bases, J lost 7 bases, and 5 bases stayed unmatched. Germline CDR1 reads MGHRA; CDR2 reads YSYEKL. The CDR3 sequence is CASSQDEGAGEKLFF. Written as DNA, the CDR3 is TGCGCCAGCAGCCAAGATGAGGGGGCGGGTGAAAAACTGTTTTTT.

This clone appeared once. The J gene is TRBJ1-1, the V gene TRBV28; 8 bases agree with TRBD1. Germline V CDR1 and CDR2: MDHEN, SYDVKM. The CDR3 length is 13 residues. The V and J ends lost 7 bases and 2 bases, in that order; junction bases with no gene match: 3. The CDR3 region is CASTDRANTEAFF. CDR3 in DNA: TGTGCCAGCACGGACAGGGCCAACACTGAAGCTTTCTTT.

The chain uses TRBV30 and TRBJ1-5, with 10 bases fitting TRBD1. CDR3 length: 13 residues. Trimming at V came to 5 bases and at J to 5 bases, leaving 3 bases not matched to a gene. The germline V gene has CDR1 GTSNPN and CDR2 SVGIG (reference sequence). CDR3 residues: CAWGTGAYQPQHF. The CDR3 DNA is TGTGCCTGGGGGACAGGGGCATATCAGCCCCAGCATTTT.

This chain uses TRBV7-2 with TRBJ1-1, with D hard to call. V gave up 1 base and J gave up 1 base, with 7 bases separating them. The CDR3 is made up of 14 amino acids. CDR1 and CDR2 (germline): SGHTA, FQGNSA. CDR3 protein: CASSLGAKNTEAFF. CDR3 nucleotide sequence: TGTGCCAGCAGCTTAGGAGCCAAGAACACTGAAGCTTTCTTT.

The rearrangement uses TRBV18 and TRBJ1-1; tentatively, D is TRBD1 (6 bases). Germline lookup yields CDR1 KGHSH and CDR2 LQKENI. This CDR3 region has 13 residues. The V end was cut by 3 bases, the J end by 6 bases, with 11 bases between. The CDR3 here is CASSPDSISEAFF. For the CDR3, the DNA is TGTGCCAGCTCACCGGACAGTATTTCTGAAGCTTTCTTT. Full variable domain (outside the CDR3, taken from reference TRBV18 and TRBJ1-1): NAGVMQNPRHLVRRRGQEARLRCSPMKGHSHVYWYRQLPEEGLKFMVYLQKENIIDESGMPKERFSAEFPKEGPSILRIQQVVRGDSAAYFCASSPDSISEAFFGQGTRLTVV.

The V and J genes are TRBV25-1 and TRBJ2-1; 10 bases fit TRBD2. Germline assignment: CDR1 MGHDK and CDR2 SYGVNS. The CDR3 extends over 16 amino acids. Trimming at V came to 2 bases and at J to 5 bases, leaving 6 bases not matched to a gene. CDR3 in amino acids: CASSEPALAGDNEQFF. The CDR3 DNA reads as TGTGCCAGCAGTGAACCCGCCCTAGCGGGAGACAATGAGCAGTTCTTC.

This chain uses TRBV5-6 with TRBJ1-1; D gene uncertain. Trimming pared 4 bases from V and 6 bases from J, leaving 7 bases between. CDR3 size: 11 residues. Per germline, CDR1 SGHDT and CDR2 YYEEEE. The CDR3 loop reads CASSLGAEAFF. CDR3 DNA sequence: TGTGCCAGCAGCCTCGGGGCTGAAGCTTTCTTT.